This T cell receptor (beta chain) was profiled in a study of CD8 T cells in Susac syndrome. TCR beta from blood CD8+ and CD4+ T cells was sequenced. The multiple sclerosis control group consisted of treatment-naive patients whose relapsing-remitting disease, which was either stable or active, fulfilled revised McDonald criteria. This clonotype was found once. V lost 0 bases to trimming and J lost 13 bases, with 15 bases between them. The CDR3 is 13 amino acids. In germline, CDR1 is DFQATT, CDR2 SNEGSKA (reference sequence). An input of 0.5 to 1 ug of RNA was subjected to reverse transcription using random hexamers. TCRdb redid the calling of the immunoSEQ multiplex PCR reads with MiXCR, one entry per CDR3 protein. The table lists 200,000 or so distinct CDR3 sequences, more than 90% of them singletons.

Input material: CD4+ T cells from PBMCs. The origin of this receptor is a human donor with multiple sclerosis. This chain joins TRBV20-1 and TRBJ1-4, with D hard to call. The CDR3 loop reads CSARDRRGGRLFF. CDR3 bases: TGCAGTGCTAGAGATCGCCGGGGAGGAAGACTGTTTTTT.